Listed below are T cell receptor beta chains from one sample, sequenced in a study of cytomegalovirus exposure and HLA in healthy donors. Some clones are missing from TCRdb's copy, which holds only in-frame ones; the method was immunoSEQ multiplex PCR. The sample has 200,000 to 250,000 clones; under 80% are singletons. Sequenced material: PBMCs. These receptor sequences come from a woman in her 30s in good health and CMV-seronegative. CDR3s include the opening cysteine and the closing phenylalanine or tryptophan. A D gene is named only where the DNA matches it firmly. A clone size is listed for some rows: how often the clone was seen (once, few, many), or a class if it is expanded.

cdr3_length	v_call	clone_size	j_call	d_call	cdr3_aa	cdr3_nt
15	TRBV9	.	TRBJ2-5	TRBD1	CASSPRTGYQETQYF	TGTGCCAGCAGCCCGCGGACAGGGTACCAAGAGACCCAGTACTTC
14	TRBV18	.	TRBJ2-1	.	CASSRTGRDNEQFF	TGTGCCAGCTCACGAACCGGTAGAGACAATGAGCAGTTCTTC
15	TRBV9	few	TRBJ1-2	TRBD1	CASSVGGGGNYGYTF	TGTGCCAGCAGCGTAGGAGGAGGGGGCAACTATGGCTACACCTTC
15	TRBV5-1	.	TRBJ1-1	.	CASSPYRAGNTEAFF	TGCGCCAGCAGCCCATACAGGGCGGGGAACACTGAAGCTTTCTTT
14	TRBV5-4	few	TRBJ2-1	.	CASSFQRGYNEQFF	TGTGCCAGCAGCTTCCAAAGGGGGTACAATGAGCAGTTCTTC
18	TRBV18	.	TRBJ1-1	TRBD1	CASSRNRQGRGGNTEAFF	TGTGCCAGCTCACGAAACCGACAGGGAAGGGGAGGGAACACTGAAGCTTTCTTT
13	TRBV7-3	few	TRBJ1-1	.	CASSNRENTEAFF	TGTGCCAGCAGCAACAGGGAAAACACTGAAGCTTTCTTT
14	TRBV11-2	.	TRBJ2-7	.	CASSLLGGSYEQYF	TGTGCCAGCAGCTTACTAGGAGGTTCCTACGAGCAGTACTTC
14	TRBV5-1	once	TRBJ2-1	.	CASSLGQARNEQFF	TGCGCCAGCAGCTTGGGTCAGGCTCGCAATGAGCAGTTCTTC
14	TRBV6-1	few	TRBJ1-1	TRBD1	CASSGLGTGIMAFF	TGTGCCAGCAGTGGGCTTGGGACAGGGATAATGGCTTTCTTT
13	TRBV6-1	.	TRBJ1-5	.	CASNGGLNQPQHF	TGTGCCAGCAATGGGGGACTCAATCAGCCCCAGCATTTT
14	TRBV9	.	TRBJ1-2	.	CASSVELSGYGYTF	TGTGCCAGCAGCGTTGAATTGTCGGGCTATGGCTACACCTTC
13	TRBV5-1	.	TRBJ1-1	.	CASSRQENTEAFF	TGCGCCAGCAGCCGACAGGAGAACACTGAAGCTTTCTTT
14	TRBV19	.	TRBJ1-3	.	CASWEGSSGNTIYF	TGTGCCAGTTGGGAGGGTAGCTCTGGAAACACCATATATTTT
16	TRBV7-9	.	TRBJ2-5	TRBD2	CASSLVAGLFQETQYF	TGTGCCAGCAGCTTAGTAGCGGGGTTATTCCAAGAGACCCAGTACTTC
15	TRBV6-1	.	TRBJ2-5	.	CASSPKTAGQETQYF	TGTGCCAGCAGCCCCAAGACAGCGGGCCAGGAGACCCAGTACTTC
15	TRBV7-9	.	TRBJ1-1	.	CASRPREKLNTEAFF	TGTGCCAGCAGACCAAGGGAGAAGCTGAACACTGAAGCTTTCTTT
15	TRBV12-5	.	TRBJ1-3	.	CASGSGRISGNTIYF	TGTGCTAGTGGCTCGGGGAGGATCTCTGGAAACACCATATATTTT
14	TRBV7-9	once	TRBJ1-1	.	CASSLARLSTEAFF	TGTGCCAGCAGCTTAGCACGATTGAGCACTGAAGCTTTCTTT
15	TRBV5-1	.	TRBJ2-5	.	CASSLGPSRPETQYF	TGCGCCAGCAGCTTGGGGCCTAGCAGGCCAGAGACCCAGTACTTC
12	TRBV30	few	TRBJ1-3	.	CAWIHSGNTIYF	TGTGCCTGGATCCACTCTGGAAACACCATATATTTT
12	TRBV9	.	TRBJ2-1	.	CASSTMTAEQFF	TGTGCCAGCAGCACTATGACTGCAGAGCAGTTCTTC
15	TRBV10-3	.	TRBJ1-2	TRBD1	CAISDGTGASVHYTF	TGTGCCATCAGTGACGGGACAGGGGCCAGCGTCCACTACACCTTC
16	TRBV13	.	TRBJ1-1	TRBD1	CASSLVTDRVGTEAFF	TGTGCCAGCAGCTTAGTTACAGACAGGGTGGGCACTGAAGCTTTCTTT
16	TRBV5-1	.	TRBJ1-3	.	CASSLDVTGYGNTIYF	TGCGCCAGCAGCTTGGATGTGACAGGCTACGGAAACACCATATATTTT
16	TRBV6-4	.	TRBJ2-1	TRBD2	CASSDSTSGGAGEQFF	TGTGCCAGCAGTGACTCGACTAGCGGGGGGGCGGGTGAGCAGTTCTTC
17	TRBV11-2	.	TRBJ2-2	.	CVSSLGGGGYRAGELFF	TGTGTCAGCAGCTTAGGAGGCGGGGGCTACAGGGCCGGGGAGCTGTTTTTT
16	TRBV27	.	TRBJ2-5	TRBD1	CASSSTGWGTEETQYF	TGTGCCAGCAGTTCCACCGGATGGGGGACAGAAGAGACCCAGTACTTC
13	TRBV29-1	once	TRBJ2-7	TRBD1	CSVVRTGPYEQYF	TGCAGCGTTGTAAGGACAGGGCCCTACGAGCAGTACTTC
14	TRBV27	.	TRBJ2-5	TRBD2	CASRAGLAGGTQYF	TGTGCCAGCAGGGCGGGACTAGCGGGGGGGACCCAGTACTTC
12	TRBV18	.	TRBJ2-7	.	CASSPGSDEQYF	TGTGCCAGCTCACCGGGCTCGGACGAGCAGTACTTC
13	TRBV4-1	.	TRBJ2-1	TRBD2	CASSPAGGRVPFF	TGCGCCAGCAGCCCAGCGGGAGGCCGCGTCCCGTTCTTC
17	TRBV2	once	TRBJ1-3	.	CDSSPWVPGASGNTIYF	TGTGACAGCAGCCCCTGGGTGCCAGGGGCCTCTGGAAACACCATATATTTT
12	TRBV27	few	TRBJ1-5	.	CASSFLNQPQHF	TGTGCCAGCAGTTTCCTCAATCAGCCCCAGCATTTT
12	TRBV6-5	.	TRBJ1-3	.	CASSIQGNTIYF	TGTGCCAGCAGCATACAGGGAAACACCATATATTTT
15	TRBV19	.	TRBJ2-1	TRBD2	CASNSGRGSYNEQFF	TGTGCCAGTAATAGCGGGAGGGGGTCCTACAATGAGCAGTTCTTC
13	TRBV6-6	few	TRBJ2-2	.	CASSDSSTGELFF	TGTGCCAGCAGTGACTCTAGCACCGGGGAGCTGTTTTTT
15	TRBV15	.	TRBJ1-1	.	CATSREGGWDTEAFF	TGTGCCACCAGCAGAGAAGGGGGTTGGGACACTGAAGCTTTCTTT
17	TRBV14	few	TRBJ2-5	TRBD2	CASSPLLAGGTQEAQYF	TGTGCCAGCAGCCCACTACTAGCGGGGGGAACACAAGAGGCCCAGTACTTC
13	TRBV29-1	.	TRBJ1-1	.	CSVVREMNTEAFF	TGCAGCGTTGTTAGGGAGATGAACACTGAAGCTTTCTTT
14	TRBV6-4	few	TRBJ2-1	TRBD2	CASSEASGGNEQFF	TGTGCCAGCAGTGAAGCTAGCGGGGGTAATGAGCAGTTCTTC
19	TRBV6-1	.	TRBJ2-7	TRBD1	CASSEKGGQGVRRLREQYF	TGTGCCAGCAGTGAAAAGGGGGGACAGGGGGTACGAAGGCTACGTGAGCAGTACTTC
13	TRBV28	.	TRBJ2-3	.	CASSLPSTDTQYF	TGTGCCAGCAGTTTACCTAGCACAGATACGCAGTATTTT
15	TRBV5-3	.	TRBJ1-2	TRBD1	CARSPPTGHNYGYTF	TGTGCCAGAAGTCCCCCGACAGGGCATAACTATGGCTACACCTTC
15	TRBV7-9	.	TRBJ2-2	.	CASSLAVGATGELFF	TGTGCCAGCAGCTTAGCGGTTGGGGCGACCGGGGAGCTGTTTTTT
14	TRBV4-1	.	TRBJ1-2	.	CASSQGAEFYGYTF	TGCGCCAGCAGCCAGGGGGCGGAATTCTATGGCTACACCTTC